This record concerns one T cell receptor (beta chain) sequence. The junction differs from germline at one of its ends, possibly a read error. The assay was immunoSEQ multiplex PCR, and TCRdb's table has in-frame clones only and misses some. The sample carries over 850,000 clones, around three quarters recorded once. CDR1 is MNHNY, CDR2 SVGAGI, per germline (reference sequence). The CDR3 extends over 12 amino acids. The data are from a study of shared clonotypes between healthy human individuals. The sequence was collected from a man aged 18 to 29 in good health. Some clones in this sample may be carry-over from other donors' samples. This sequence joins TRBV6-6 and TRBJ1-1, with D unresolved. The specimen was memory CD4+ T cells from PBMCs. Sample subset: CD45RA-negative fraction. For the CDR3, the DNA is TGTGCCAGCAGTTACTCAGAACTGCTCCACCTCTTT. Encoded protein: CASSYSELLHLF.